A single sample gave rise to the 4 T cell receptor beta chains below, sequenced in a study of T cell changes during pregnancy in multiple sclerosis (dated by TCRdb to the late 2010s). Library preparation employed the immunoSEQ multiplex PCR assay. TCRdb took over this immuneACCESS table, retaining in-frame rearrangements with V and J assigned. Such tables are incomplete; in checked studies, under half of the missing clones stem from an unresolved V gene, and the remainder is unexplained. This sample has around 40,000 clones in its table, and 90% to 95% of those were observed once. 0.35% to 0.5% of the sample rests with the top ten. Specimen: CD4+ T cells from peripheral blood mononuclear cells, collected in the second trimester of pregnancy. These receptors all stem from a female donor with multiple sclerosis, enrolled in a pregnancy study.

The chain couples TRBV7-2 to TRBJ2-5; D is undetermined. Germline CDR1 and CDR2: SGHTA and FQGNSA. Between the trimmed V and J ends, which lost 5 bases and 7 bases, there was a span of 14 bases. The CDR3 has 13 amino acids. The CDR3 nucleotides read TGTGCCAGCAGCCTAGGACGGTCAGGGACCCAGTACTTC. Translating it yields CASSLGRSGTQYF.

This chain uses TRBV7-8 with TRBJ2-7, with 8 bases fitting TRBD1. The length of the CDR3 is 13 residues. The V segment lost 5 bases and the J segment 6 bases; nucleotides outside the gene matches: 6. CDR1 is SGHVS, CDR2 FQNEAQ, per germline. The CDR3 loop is CASSTRTGREQYF. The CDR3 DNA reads TGTGCCAGCAGCACCCGGACAGGGCGCGAGCAGTACTTC.

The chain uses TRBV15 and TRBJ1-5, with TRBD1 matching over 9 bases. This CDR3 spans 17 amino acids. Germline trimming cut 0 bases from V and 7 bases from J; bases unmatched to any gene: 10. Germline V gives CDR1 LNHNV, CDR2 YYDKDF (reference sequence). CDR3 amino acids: CATSRDNHRGRGQPQHF. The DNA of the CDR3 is TGTGCCACCAGCAGAGATAATCACAGGGGGCGAGGACAGCCCCAGCATTTT.

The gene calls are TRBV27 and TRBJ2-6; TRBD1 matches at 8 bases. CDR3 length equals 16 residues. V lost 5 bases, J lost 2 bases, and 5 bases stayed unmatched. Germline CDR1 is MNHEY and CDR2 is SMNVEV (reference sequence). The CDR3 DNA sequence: TGTGCCAGCAGTCCCCAGGGGGCGACTGGGGCCAACGTCCTGACTTTC. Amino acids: CASSPQGATGANVLTF.